These 19 T cell receptor beta chains came from one sample sequenced in a study of neurological immune-mediated disorders. One entry per CDR3 protein results from TCRdb running MiXCR on the 5' RACE reads. The sample records about 42,000 distinct CDR3 sequences, around a fifth being singletons. Time point here: technical triplicate 3. Material: PBMCs. All receptors come from a man aged 60 to 69 with HTLV-1-associated myelopathy (HAM/TSP).

This clonotype was seen many times. The chain couples TRBV12-3 or TRBV12-4 to TRBJ2-2; 12 nucleotides line up with TRBD2. This CDR3 region has 14 residues. V dropped 6 bases and J dropped 10; count of bases not matched to a gene: 6. CDR3 sequence (DNA): TGTGCCAGCAGACGACTAGCGGGAGTAGAGGAGCTGTTTTTT. This sequence encodes CASRRLAGVEELFF.

This clonotype has ten or more counts. The genes are TRBV7-9 and TRBJ2-1; 9 nucleotides agree with TRBD2. The V gene's germline CDR1 is SEHNR and CDR2 FQNEAQ (reference sequence). With 5 bases clipped from V and 4 bases from J, the junction kept 9 bases outside the gene matches. The CDR3 sequence is 16 residues long. As DNA, the CDR3 is TGTGCCAGCAGCCTGCTGGCGGGAGGGTCATACAATGAGCAGTTCTTC. Translated: CASSLLAGGSYNEQFF.

The chain combines TRBV5-4 with TRBJ2-3, with D possibly TRBD2 on 6 matching bases. Germline values: CDR1 SGHNT, CDR2 YYREEE (reference sequence). The V end lost 3 bases, the J end lost 4 bases, and 15 bases lay between the germline ends. The length of the CDR3 is 15 residues. The CDR3 region has the DNA TGTGCCAGCAGCTGGACTTCAGGCGGGGCAGATACGCAGTATTTT. This gives the protein CASSWTSGGADTQYF.

In its sample, this clonotype was seen many times. The chain links TRBV4-1 to TRBJ1-6; D is undetermined. Germline-derived CDR1 and CDR2 are MGHRA and YSYEKL. Trimming shortened V by 4 bases and J by 9 bases, and 28 bases separated the two germline ends. The CDR3 is 19 amino acids. CDR3 in amino acids: CASSPTLRDQQRGGSPLHF. CDR3 coding DNA: TGCGCCAGCAGCCCCACACTACGGGATCAACAAAGAGGTGGTTCACCCCTCCACTTT.

Comment on this clonotype: A much more abundant neighbour one base away suggests this may be a read error. The chain employs TRBV12-3 or TRBV12-4 and TRBJ2-5; TRBD2 might be the D (5 bases). The CDR3 is 15 amino acids. The CDR3: CANSLFEGLGETQYF. CDR3 DNA: TGTGCCAACAGTTTATTTGAGGGCCTAGGAGAGACCCAGTACTTC.

This clonotype came up many times. This chain uses TRBV3-1 with TRBJ2-5, with 8 bases fitting TRBD2. The CDR3 has 16 amino acids. Germline V CDR1 and CDR2: LGHDT, YNNKEL (reference sequence). Germline trimming cut 0 bases from V and 4 bases from J; bases unmatched to any gene: 7. The CDR3: CASSQEPGLVGETQYF. In DNA form, the CDR3 reads TGTGCCAGCAGCCAAGAGCCGGGACTAGTTGGAGAGACCCAGTACTTC.

V and J are TRBV29-1 and TRBJ1-1; D is possibly TRBD1 (5 bases). V shed 8 bases and J shed 5 bases, with 15 bases lying between them. The V gene's germline CDR1 is SQVTM and CDR2 ANQGSEA. The CDR3 is 12 residues long. The CDR3 region has the DNA TGCAGCACAAACACAGGTGGGACTGAAGCTTTCTTT. It yields the protein CSTNTGGTEAFF.

This clonotype has a count of ten or more. The rearrangement links TRBV10-3 to TRBJ1-1; tentative D call: TRBD1 (5 bases). The ends were cut back, 0 bases at V and 8 bases at J, with 10 bases in the middle. Germline CDR1 reads ENHRY; CDR2 reads SYGVKD. The CDR3 extends over 13 amino acids. The CDR3 DNA follows: TGTGCCATCAGTGAGTCTATTGGGGCCGAAGCTTTCTTT. Its translation: CAISESIGAEAFF.

The rearrangement links TRBV29-1 to TRBJ2-1, with a weak D call TRBD1 (6 bases). V was shortened by 7 bases and J by 6 bases, with 7 bases between the two germline ends. Germline V lookup: CDR1 SQVTM, CDR2 ANQGSEA. The CDR3 sequence is 10 residues long. CDR3 region: CSAGANEQFF. CDR3 nucleotide sequence: TGCAGCGCAGGGGCCAATGAGCAGTTCTTC.

This clonotype was counted ten times or more. V is TRBV20-1 and J is TRBJ2-1, with D maybe TRBD2 (6 bases). There are 14 residues in the CDR3. Trimming stripped 5 bases from V and 4 bases from J, with 15 bases between. Germline CDR1 and CDR2: DFQATT and SNEGSKA (reference sequence). CDR3 residues: CSAPRDSQYNEQFF. CDR3 in DNA: TGCAGTGCTCCCCGGGACTCCCAATACAATGAGCAGTTCTTC.

This clonotype was found a few times. J is TRBJ2-1 and V is TRBV5-5; 14 nucleotides align to TRBD2. V lost 2 bases, J lost 7 bases, and 11 bases stayed unmatched. Germline CDR1 and CDR2: SGHKS and YYEKEE (reference sequence). The CDR3 runs 18 residues. The CDR3 is CASSLALGLAGELNEQFF. CDR3 sequence (DNA): TGTGCCAGCAGCTTAGCCTTGGGACTAGCGGGAGAATTGAATGAGCAGTTCTTC. The full variable domain, rest sourced from reference TRBV5-5 and TRBJ2-1, is DAGVTQSPTHLIKTRGQQVTLRCSPISGHKSVSWYQQVLGQGPQFIFQYYEKEERGRGNFPDRFSARQFPNYSSELNVNALLLGDSALYLCASSLALGLAGELNEQFFGPGTRLTVL.

This clonotype was found many times. The V call is TRBV5-1, the J call TRBJ2-1; 8 positions match TRBD1. Germline CDR1 and CDR2: SGHRS and YFSETQ. The V gene end was trimmed by 5 bases and the J gene end by 7 bases; junction bases not matched to a gene: 8. This CDR3 is built from 14 residues. CDR3 region: CASRPTGAGNEQFF. In nucleotides, the CDR3 is TGCGCCAGCAGGCCGACAGGGGCGGGGAATGAGCAGTTCTTC. Combining the CDR3 with reference TRBV5-1 and TRBJ2-1 gives the whole variable domain KAGVTQTPRYLIKTRGQQVTLSCSPISGHRSVSWYQQTPGQGLQFLFEYFSETQRNKGNFPGRFSGRQFSNSRSEMNVSTLELGDSALYLCASRPTGAGNEQFFGPGTRLTVL.

The table lists this clonotype with many counts. The V gene is TRBV5-1, the J gene TRBJ1-1; a weak D match, TRBD1 (6 bases). The CDR3 totals 13 residues. Trimming left V 0 bases short and J 8 bases short, with 11 bases between. Germline V lookup: CDR1 SGHRS, CDR2 YFSETQ. In DNA, the CDR3 is TGCGCCAGCAGCTTGGAACAGGGTGGCGAAGCTTTCTTT. Translating it yields CASSLEQGGEAFF.

The chain combines TRBV9 with TRBJ2-7; D could derive from TRBD1 or TRBD2 (5 bases each). In germline, CDR1 is SGDLS, CDR2 YYNGEE. This CDR3 comprises 12 residues. V gave up 4 bases and J gave up 6 bases, with 11 bases separating them. The CDR3 DNA reads as TGTGCCAGCAGCCGAGGGGATGTCGAGCAGTACTTC. It codes for CASSRGDVEQYF. The full variable domain, completed using reference TRBV9 and TRBJ2-7, is DSGVTQTPKHLITATGQRVTLRCSPRSGDLSVYWYQQSLDQGLQFLIQYYNGEERAKGNILERFSAQQFPDLHSELNLSSLELGDSALYFCASSRGDVEQYFGPGTRLTVT.

This clonotype has more than one count but fewer than ten. V usage is TRBV5-1 and J usage is TRBJ1-6; D is uncertain. The CDR3 extends over 12 amino acids. CDR1 and CDR2 (germline): SGHRS, YFSETQ. The germline V and J ends were trimmed by 2 bases and 10 bases, with 7 bases remaining between them. CDR3 DNA sequence: TGCGCCAGCAGCTTTTCAGGATCACCCCTCCACTTT. It codes for CASSFSGSPLHF.

As concerns this clonotype: A much larger clone differs by one base, so this may be a read error. The chain recombines TRBV20-1 with TRBJ1-2; D is uncertain. Trimming stripped 1 base from V and 7 bases from J, with 16 bases between. Germline V gives CDR1 DFQATT, CDR2 SNEGSKA (reference sequence). The CDR3 consists of 14 residues. This CDR3 reads CSARANWGAAGYTF. The DNA of the CDR3 is TGCAGTGCTAGAGCAAATTGGGGAGCCGCTGGCTACACCTTC.

This clonotype was seen repeatedly, ten times or more. The chain couples TRBV6-6 to TRBJ1-4; D is perhaps TRBD1 (6 bases). The CDR3 has 12 residues. Germline-derived CDR1 and CDR2 are MNHNY and SVGAGI (reference sequence). V dropped 1 base and J dropped 15 bases, with 12 bases sitting between them. The CDR3 DNA sequence: TGTGCCAGCAGTTACTTGCAGGGGCTGGTGTTTTTT. Residues: CASSYLQGLVFF.

This clonotype was seen many times. The chain's CDR3 is CASTPGGRDIQYF. The CDR3 DNA follows: TGTGCCAGCACTCCGGGGGGAAGGGACATTCAGTACTTC. The chain recombines TRBV12-3 or TRBV12-4 with TRBJ2-4, with 7 bases matching TRBD2. The V and J ends lost 7 bases and 8 bases, in that order; junction bases with no gene match: 8. The CDR3 sequence is 13 residues long.

This clonotype was recorded many times. J is TRBJ2-1 and V is TRBV5-1; 8 nucleotides match TRBD1. CDR3 length: 14 amino acids. Germline CDR1 SGHRS, CDR2 YFSETQ. Losses at the gene ends were 0 bases for V and 6 bases for J; bases not matched to a gene: 2. The DNA of the CDR3 is TGCGCCAGCAGCTTGGGAACAGGGGGCAATGAGCAGTTCTTC. Protein: CASSLGTGGNEQFF.